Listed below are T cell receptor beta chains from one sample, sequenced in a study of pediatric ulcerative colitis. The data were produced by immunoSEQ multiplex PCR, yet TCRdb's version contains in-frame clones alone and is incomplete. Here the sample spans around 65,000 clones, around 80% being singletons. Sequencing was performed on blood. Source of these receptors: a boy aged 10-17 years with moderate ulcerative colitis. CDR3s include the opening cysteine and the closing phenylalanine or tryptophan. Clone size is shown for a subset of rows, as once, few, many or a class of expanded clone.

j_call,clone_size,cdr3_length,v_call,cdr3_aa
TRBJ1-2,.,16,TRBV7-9,CASSLRPREGNYGYTF
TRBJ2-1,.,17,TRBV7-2,CASSTDRAWSSYNEQFF
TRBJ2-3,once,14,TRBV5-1,CASSLVQVTDTQYF
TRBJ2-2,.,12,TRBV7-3,CASSFFDGELFF
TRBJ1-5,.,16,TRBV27,CASSLFWQGSNQPQHF
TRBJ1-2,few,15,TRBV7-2,CASSFRIQGAAGYTF
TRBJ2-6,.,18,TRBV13,CASSSPGQGGFGANVLTF
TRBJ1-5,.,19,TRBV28,CASSLFSGTGGASNQPQHF
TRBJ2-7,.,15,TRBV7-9,CASSLESSGYYEQYF
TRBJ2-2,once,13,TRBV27,CASSTGFPGELFF
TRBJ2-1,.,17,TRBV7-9,CASISPSGVTSYNEQFF